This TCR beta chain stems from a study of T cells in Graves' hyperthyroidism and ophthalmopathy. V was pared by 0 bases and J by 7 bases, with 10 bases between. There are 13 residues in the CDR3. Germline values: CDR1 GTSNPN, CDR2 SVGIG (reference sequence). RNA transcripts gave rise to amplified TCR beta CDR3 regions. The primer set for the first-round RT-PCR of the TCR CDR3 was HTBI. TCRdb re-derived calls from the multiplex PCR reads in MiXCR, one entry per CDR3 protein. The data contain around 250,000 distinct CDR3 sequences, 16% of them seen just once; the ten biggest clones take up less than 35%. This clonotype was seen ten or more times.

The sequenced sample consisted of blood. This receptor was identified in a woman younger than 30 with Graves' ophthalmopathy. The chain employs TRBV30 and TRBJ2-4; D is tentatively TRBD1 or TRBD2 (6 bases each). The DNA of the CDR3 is TGTGCCTGGAGTGTACGAGGGGGGAACATTCAGTACTTC. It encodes CAWSVRGGNIQYF.